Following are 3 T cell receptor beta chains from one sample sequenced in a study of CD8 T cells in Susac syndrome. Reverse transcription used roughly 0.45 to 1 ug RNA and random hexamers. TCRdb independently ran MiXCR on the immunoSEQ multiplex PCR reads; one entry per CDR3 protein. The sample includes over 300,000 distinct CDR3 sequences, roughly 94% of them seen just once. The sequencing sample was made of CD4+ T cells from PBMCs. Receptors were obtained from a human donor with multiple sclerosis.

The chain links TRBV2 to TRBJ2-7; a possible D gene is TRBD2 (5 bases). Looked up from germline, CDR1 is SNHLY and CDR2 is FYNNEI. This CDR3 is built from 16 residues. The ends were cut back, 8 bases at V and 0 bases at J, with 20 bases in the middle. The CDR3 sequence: CASRPPRGESSYEQYF. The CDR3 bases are TGTGCCAGCCGCCCACCCCGGGGTGAAAGCTCCTACGAGCAGTACTTC.

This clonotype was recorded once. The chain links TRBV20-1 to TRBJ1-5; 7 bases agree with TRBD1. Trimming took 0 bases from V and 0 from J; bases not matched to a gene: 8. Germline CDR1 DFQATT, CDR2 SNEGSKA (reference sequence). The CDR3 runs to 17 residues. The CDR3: CSARDARTGLSNQPQHF. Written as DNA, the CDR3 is TGCAGTGCTAGAGACGCTAGGACAGGCCTTAGCAATCAGCCCCAGCATTTT.

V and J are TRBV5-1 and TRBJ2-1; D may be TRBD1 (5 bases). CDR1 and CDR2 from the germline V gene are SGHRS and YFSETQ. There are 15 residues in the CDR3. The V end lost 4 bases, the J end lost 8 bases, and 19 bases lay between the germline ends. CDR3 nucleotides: TGCGCCAGCAGCCTTGATTGGGGCAGGCCCCATGAGCAGTTCTTC. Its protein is CASSLDWGRPHEQFF.